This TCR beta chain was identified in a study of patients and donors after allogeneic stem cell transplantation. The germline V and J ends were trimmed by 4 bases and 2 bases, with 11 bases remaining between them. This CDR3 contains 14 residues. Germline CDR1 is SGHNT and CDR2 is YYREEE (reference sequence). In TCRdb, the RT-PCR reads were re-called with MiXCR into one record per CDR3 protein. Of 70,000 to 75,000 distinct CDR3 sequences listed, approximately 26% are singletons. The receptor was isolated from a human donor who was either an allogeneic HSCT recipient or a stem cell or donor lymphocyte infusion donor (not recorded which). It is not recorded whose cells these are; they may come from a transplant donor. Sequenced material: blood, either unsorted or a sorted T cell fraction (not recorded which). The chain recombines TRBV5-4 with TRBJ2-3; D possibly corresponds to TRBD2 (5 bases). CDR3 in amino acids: CASSRPGSTDTQYF. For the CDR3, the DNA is TGTGCCAGCAGCCGTCCGGGGTCCACAGATACGCAGTATTTT.